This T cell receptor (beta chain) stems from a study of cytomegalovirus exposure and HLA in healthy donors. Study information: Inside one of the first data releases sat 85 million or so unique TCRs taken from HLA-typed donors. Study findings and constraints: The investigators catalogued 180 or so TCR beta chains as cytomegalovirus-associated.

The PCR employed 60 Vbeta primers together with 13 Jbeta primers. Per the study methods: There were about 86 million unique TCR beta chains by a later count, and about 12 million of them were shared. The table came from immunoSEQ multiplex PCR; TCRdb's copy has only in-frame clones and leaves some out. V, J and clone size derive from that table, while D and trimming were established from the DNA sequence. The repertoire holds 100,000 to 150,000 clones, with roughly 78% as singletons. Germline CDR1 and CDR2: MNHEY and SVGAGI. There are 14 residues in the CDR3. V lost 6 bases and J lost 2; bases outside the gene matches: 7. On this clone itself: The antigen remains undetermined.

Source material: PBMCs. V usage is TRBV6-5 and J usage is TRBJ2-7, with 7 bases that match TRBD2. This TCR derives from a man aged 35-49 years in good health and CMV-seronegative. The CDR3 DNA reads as TGTGCCAGCAGGGAAGATGCGGGGGCCTACGAGCAGTACTTC. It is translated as CASREDAGAYEQYF.